A single sample gave rise to the 16 T cell receptor beta chains below, sequenced in a study of cytomegalovirus exposure and HLA in healthy donors. Repertoires were generated with immunoSEQ multiplex PCR, while TCRdb's copy carries only in-frame clones and drops some. Of 150,000 to 250,000 clones in the sample, 70% to 85% were seen once. Sequencing input: PBMCs. The origin of the receptors is a woman in her twenties or thirties in good health and CMV-seropositive.

The chain joins TRBV28 to TRBJ1-1; D is perhaps TRBD1 (5 bases). Deletions cut 1 base from V and 1 base from J, with 10 bases between. There are 15 residues in the CDR3. CDR1 is MDHEN and CDR2 is SYDVKM in the germline V gene. DNA of the CDR3: TGTGCCAGCAGTTTATTGCCCAGGGCGAACACTGAAGCTTTCTTT. The encoded protein is CASSLLPRANTEAFF.

A single count supports this clone. The V and J genes are TRBV2 and TRBJ2-5; no definite D call. Trimming removed 1 base at V and 0 bases at J, with 6 bases between. This CDR3 is built from 14 residues. Germline V gives CDR1 SNHLY, CDR2 FYNNEI. CDR3 in DNA: TGTGCCAGCAGTGAAGGAACTTACCAAGAGACCCAGTACTTC. It encodes CASSEGTYQETQYF. Together with reference TRBV2 and TRBJ2-5, the CDR3 gives the full variable domain: EPEVTQTPSHQVTQMGQEVILRCVPISNHLYFYWYRQILGQKVEFLVSFYNNEISEKSEIFDDQFSVERPDGSNFTLKIRSTKLEDSAMYFCASSEGTYQETQYFGPGTRLLVL.

The rearrangement joins TRBV5-1 to TRBJ2-1; 8 bases agree with TRBD2. CDR3 length equals 14 residues. Trimming at V came to 0 bases and at J to 9 bases, leaving 5 bases not matched to a gene. CDR1 and CDR2 (germline): SGHRS, YFSETQ. The CDR3 protein is CASSLADGRGEQFF. The CDR3 region has the DNA TGCGCCAGCAGCTTGGCGGACGGGAGGGGTGAGCAGTTCTTC.

This chain links TRBV20-1 with TRBJ2-1, with a possible D match to TRBD2 (6 bases). CDR1 is DFQATT and CDR2 is SNEGSKA in the germline V gene (reference sequence). V was shortened by 8 bases and J by 10 bases, with 12 bases between the two germline ends. This CDR3 contains 10 residues. The DNA of the CDR3 is TGCAGTCGAGGTGGGAGGGAGCAGTTCTTC. Its translation: CSRGGREQFF.

The CDR3 coding sequence is TGTGCCAGCAGAATTCAAACAGGGGGCTATTCCAATGAGCAGTTCTTC. Its translation: CASRIQTGGYSNEQFF. This rearrangement joins TRBV2 to TRBJ2-1; TRBD1 agrees at 9 bases. This CDR3 region has 16 residues. The J segment lost 6 bases and the V segment lost 6 bases, leaving 12 bases of the junction unmatched. Germline CDR1 and CDR2: SNHLY and FYNNEI.

The chain is built from TRBV25-1 and TRBJ2-3; 7 nucleotides line up with TRBD2. The CDR3 has 16 amino acids. The junction had 12 bases not matched to a gene; V was cut back by 6 bases and J by 3 bases. Germline V gives CDR1 MGHDK, CDR2 SYGVNS. The CDR3 spells CASRPGLDLLTDTQYF. CDR3 in DNA: TGTGCCAGCAGGCCCGGACTAGACCTGTTAACAGATACGCAGTATTTT.

V usage is TRBV6-1 and J usage is TRBJ2-1; TRBD2 matches 7 bases. The CDR3 is 13 residues long. Trimming at V came to 8 bases and at J to 10 bases, leaving 11 bases not matched to a gene. Germline CDR1 MNHNS, CDR2 SASEGT. The CDR3 bases are TGTGCCAGCTCCCCTAGCGGTGGCGGAGAGCAGTTCTTC. Translated: CASSPSGGGEQFF.

This chain links TRBV28 with TRBJ1-1, with 11 positions matching TRBD1. J gave up 4 bases and V 5 bases, and 9 bases lay outside the gene matches. Germline values: CDR1 MDHEN, CDR2 SYDVKM. This CDR3 region has 16 residues. The CDR3 sequence is CASSNGLGQGVTEAFF. The DNA for the CDR3 is TGTGCCAGCAGTAATGGGTTGGGACAGGGGGTCACTGAAGCTTTCTTT.

The rearrangement joins TRBV5-5 to TRBJ2-1; 11 bases are a match to TRBD2. V lost 1 base and J lost 8; bases outside the gene matches: 5. Germline V lookup: CDR1 SGHKS, CDR2 YYEKEE (reference sequence). The CDR3 runs 15 residues. CDR3 sequence reads: CASSLTSGRGDEQFF. The DNA for the CDR3 is TGTGCCAGCAGCTTGACTAGCGGGAGAGGTGATGAGCAGTTCTTC.

The chain employs TRBV29-1 and TRBJ1-1; perhaps TRBD1 as D (6 bases). The CDR3 is 13 amino acids. CDR1 is SQVTM and CDR2 is ANQGSEA in the germline V gene. The V and J ends lost 3 bases and 3 bases respectively, with 11 bases between them. DNA for the CDR3: TGCAGCGTTGAGTGGGGGCGGGACACTGAAGCTTTCTTT. This encodes CSVEWGRDTEAFF.

The J gene is TRBJ1-4, the V gene TRBV7-8, with D possibly being TRBD1 (5 bases). Trimming removed 1 base from V and 0 bases from J, with 15 bases in between. The CDR3 covers 18 residues. Germline V CDR1 and CDR2: SGHVS, FQNEAQ. CDR3 sequence (DNA): TGTGCCAGCAGCTTAGTACAGGCGGAACCTGCAACTAATGAAAAACTGTTTTTT. Its protein is CASSLVQAEPATNEKLFF.

This chain links TRBV5-1 with TRBJ1-4; D remains ambiguous. V was clipped by 0 bases and J by 8 bases, with 11 bases between them. Per the germline V gene, CDR1 is SGHRS and CDR2 is YFSETQ. This CDR3 has 14 amino acids. The DNA for the CDR3 is TGCGCCAGCAGCTTGGTTTCTCTGGGCGAAAAACTGTTTTTT. Its translation: CASSLVSLGEKLFF.

Only a few counts were recorded for this clone. The chain has TRBV5-1 and TRBJ2-1, with TRBD2 matching 7 bases. This CDR3 is built from 13 residues. Germline-derived CDR1 and CDR2 are SGHRS and YFSETQ. J lost 4 bases, V lost 5 bases, and 3 bases had no gene match. The CDR3 reads CASRASGYNEQFF. DNA for the CDR3: TGCGCCAGCAGGGCTAGCGGATACAATGAGCAGTTCTTC.

The J gene is TRBJ2-7, the V gene TRBV11-2; no firm D call. V dropped 1 base and J dropped 3 bases, with 16 bases sitting between them. CDR3 length: 16 amino acids. The V gene's germline CDR1 is SGHAT and CDR2 FQNNGV. CDR3 sequence reads: CASSLGVRGTDYEQYF. The CDR3 region has the DNA TGTGCCAGCAGCTTAGGTGTTCGAGGTACTGACTACGAGCAGTACTTC.

J is TRBJ2-5 and V is TRBV28, with D hard to call. V lost 3 bases, J lost 2 bases, and 7 bases lay in between. The germline V gene encodes CDR1 MDHEN and CDR2 SYDVKM. The CDR3 sequence is 13 residues long. The CDR3 DNA sequence: TGTGCCAGCAGTTTGATCCAGCAAGAGACCCAGTACTTC. This codes for CASSLIQQETQYF.

The chain uses TRBV4-2 and TRBJ2-2; TRBD1 agrees at 9 bases. This CDR3 comprises 15 residues. The ends lost 1 base at V and 6 bases at J; junction bases unmatched: 3. CDR1 and CDR2 from the germline V gene are LGHNA and YNFKEQ. CDR3 DNA: TGTGCCAGCAGCCAAGCCGGGACAGGGTCCGGGGAGCTGTTTTTT. Encoded protein: CASSQAGTGSGELFF.